Sequencing of this T cell receptor beta chain was carried out in a study of T cells in Graves' hyperthyroidism and ophthalmopathy. CDR3 length: 14 amino acids. Trimming removed 6 bases from V and 4 bases from J; junction bases left unmatched: 3. CDR1 WSHSY and CDR2 SAAADI come from the germline V gene. The investigators amplified TCR beta CDR3 regions from RNA transcripts. An initial round of RT-PCR targeting the TCR CDR3 relied on the HTBI primer set. TCRdb processed the multiplex PCR reads anew with MiXCR; each CDR3 protein has one entry. This sample yields about 420,000 distinct CDR3 sequences, of which roughly 13% are seen a single time; around 5.3% belongs to the top ten. This clonotype was found many times.

The sequenced material came from blood. The source is a woman aged 18 to 35 with Graves' hyperthyroidism. The chain uses TRBV10-2 and TRBJ2-1; 10 bases map to TRBD2. The CDR3 sequence is CASSHSGRYNEQFF. DNA of the CDR3: TGCGCCAGCAGCCATAGCGGGAGGTACAATGAGCAGTTCTTC.